This section outlines one TCR beta chain sequence together with its context. These data are taken from a study of OX40 agonist ivuxolimab in advanced cancers. The CDR3 is 13 residues long. CDR1 and CDR2 from the germline V gene are SGHKS and YYEKEE (reference sequence). Between the trimmed V and J ends, which lost 1 base and 4 bases, there was a span of 6 bases. This table comes from immunoSEQ multiplex PCR, and its TCRdb copy is limited to in-frame clones, with some not included. Of 9,500 to 10,000 clones listed, roughly 70% are singletons. The chain combines TRBV5-5 with TRBJ2-1, with D hard to call. The sequencing here drew on CD4+ or CD8+ T cells sorted from blood, taken in a trial of the OX40 agonist ivuxolimab. The TCR comes from an adult with an advanced solid tumor such as melanoma, head and neck, liver or kidney cancer. The CDR3 spells CASSLISYNEQFF. Written as DNA, the CDR3 is TGTGCCAGCAGCTTGATCAGTTACAATGAGCAGTTCTTC.